This TCR beta chain was observed in a study of post-analysis software for immune sequencing data. This CDR3 has 16 amino acids. Trimming stripped 0 bases from V and 10 bases from J, with 16 bases between. Looked up from germline, CDR1 is MGHDK and CDR2 is SYGVNS. Unique molecular identifiers were present in the TCR beta cDNA libraries. TCRdb ran MiXCR on the PCR reads and lists one entry per CDR3 protein. The sample includes almost 700,000 distinct CDR3 sequences, 55% to 70% seen only once; the top ten take approximately 11%. As to this clonotype: Its antigen is unidentified.

Notes on the study in general: When patients were compared with controls, 4 or 5 TRBV segments were more frequent, TRBV5-6, TRBV5-1 and TRBV20-1 among them.

The chain links TRBV25-1 to TRBJ1-6, with D maybe TRBD1 (5 bases). The TCR comes from a girl aged 2 to 9 with multiple sclerosis. Specimen: blood. The CDR3 here is CASSEYGGRGSSPLHF. In DNA, the CDR3 is TGTGCCAGCAGTGAATATGGCGGTAGGGGATCGTCACCCCTCCACTTT.